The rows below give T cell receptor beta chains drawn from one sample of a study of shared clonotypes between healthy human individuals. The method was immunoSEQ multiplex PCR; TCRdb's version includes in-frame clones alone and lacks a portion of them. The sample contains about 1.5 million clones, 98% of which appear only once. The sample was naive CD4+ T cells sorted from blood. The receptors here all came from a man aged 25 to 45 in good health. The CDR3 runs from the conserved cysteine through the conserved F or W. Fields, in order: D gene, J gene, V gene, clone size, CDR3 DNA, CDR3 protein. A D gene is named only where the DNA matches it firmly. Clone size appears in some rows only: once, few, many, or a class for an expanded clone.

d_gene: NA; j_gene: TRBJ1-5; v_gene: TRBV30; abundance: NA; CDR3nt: TGTGCCTGGAGTCGGGGAAGCAATCAGCCCCAGCATTTT; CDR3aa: CAWSRGSNQPQHF
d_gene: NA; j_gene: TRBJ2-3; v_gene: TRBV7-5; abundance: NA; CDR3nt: TGTGTCAGAAGCTTGACGGGCCCCGTCACAGATACGCAGTATTTT; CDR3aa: CVRSLTGPVTDTQYF
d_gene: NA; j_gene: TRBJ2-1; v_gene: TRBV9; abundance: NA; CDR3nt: TGTGCCAGCAGCGTAGCGGGGGACTCCTACAATGAGCAGTTCTTC; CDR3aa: CASSVAGDSYNEQFF
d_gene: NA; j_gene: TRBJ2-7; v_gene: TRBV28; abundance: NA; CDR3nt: TGTGCCAGCAGTTCCGACAGAGGGTGGTACGAGCAGTACTTC; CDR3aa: CASSSDRGWYEQYF
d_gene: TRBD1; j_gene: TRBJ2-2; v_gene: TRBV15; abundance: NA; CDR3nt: TGTGCCACCAGCTGGGACAGGACGAACACCGGGGAGCTGTTTTTT; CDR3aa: CATSWDRTNTGELFF
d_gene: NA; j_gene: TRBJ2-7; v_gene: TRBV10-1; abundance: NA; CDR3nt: TGCGCCAGCAGTGAAGGAACAGGGTTTTACTTC; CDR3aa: CASSEGTGFYF
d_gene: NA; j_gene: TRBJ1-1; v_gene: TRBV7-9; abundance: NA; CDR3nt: TGTGCCAGCAGCTTACTTTTCGCTGAAGCTTTCTTT; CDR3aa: CASSLLFAEAFF
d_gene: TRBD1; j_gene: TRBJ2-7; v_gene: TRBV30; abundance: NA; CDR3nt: TGTGCCTGGTCGGGACAGGGCTTCTCCTACGAGCAGTACTTC; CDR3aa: CAWSGQGFSYEQYF
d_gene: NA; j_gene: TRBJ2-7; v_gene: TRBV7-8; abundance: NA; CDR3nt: TGTGCCAGCAGCTTGAGCGCCGGGCCCAGGCAGTACTTC; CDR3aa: CASSLSAGPRQYF
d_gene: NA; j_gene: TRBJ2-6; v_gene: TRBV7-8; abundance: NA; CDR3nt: TGTGCCAGCAGCTTAGGGGAGCTTGGGGCCAACGTCCTGACTTTC; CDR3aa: CASSLGELGANVLTF
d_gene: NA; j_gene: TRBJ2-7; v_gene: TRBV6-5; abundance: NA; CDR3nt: TGTGCCAGCACTCCTGGGGGTCTCCGGCAGAGGGAGCAGTACTTC; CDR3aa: CASTPGGLRQREQYF
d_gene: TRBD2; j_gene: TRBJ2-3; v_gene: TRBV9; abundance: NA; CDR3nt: TGTGCCAGCAGTGGGGCACTAGCGGTTCGGGCAGATACGCAGTATTTT; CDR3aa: CASSGALAVRADTQYF
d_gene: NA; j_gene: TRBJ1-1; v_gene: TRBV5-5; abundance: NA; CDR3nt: TGTGCCATCCCCCACGGGGAGTTTAGCACTGAAGCTTTCTTT; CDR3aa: CAIPHGEFSTEAFF
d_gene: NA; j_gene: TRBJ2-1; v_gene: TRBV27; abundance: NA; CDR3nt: TGTGCCAGCAGTTTAGGCTTGGACTCCTACAATGAGCAGTTCTTC; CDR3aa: CASSLGLDSYNEQFF
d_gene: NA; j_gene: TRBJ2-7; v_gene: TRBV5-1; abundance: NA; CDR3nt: TGCGCCAGCAGCTCTACCGGGGGTTACGAGCAGTACTTC; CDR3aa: CASSSTGGYEQYF
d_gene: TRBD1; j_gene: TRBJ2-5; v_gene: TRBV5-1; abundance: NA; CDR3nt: TGCGCCAGCAGCTTGGTGACAGGGGGACACGAGACCCAGTACTTC; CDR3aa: CASSLVTGGHETQYF
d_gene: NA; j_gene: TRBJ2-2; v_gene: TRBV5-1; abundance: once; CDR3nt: TGCGCCAGCAGCTTAGCGGGCCTTAACACCGGGGAGCTGTTTTTT; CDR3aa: CASSLAGLNTGELFF
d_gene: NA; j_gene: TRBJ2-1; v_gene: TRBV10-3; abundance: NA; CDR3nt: TGTGCCATCACGGTCTCCCAAGCGTTACAAACCAATGAGCAGTTCTTC; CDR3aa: CAITVSQALQTNEQFF
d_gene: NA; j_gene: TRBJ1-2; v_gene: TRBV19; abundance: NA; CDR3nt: TGTGCCAGTAGTATAAGGGGAGCTGGCTACACCTTC; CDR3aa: CASSIRGAGYTF
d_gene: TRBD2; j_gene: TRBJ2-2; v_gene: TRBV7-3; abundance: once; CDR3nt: TGTGCCAGCAGACTAGCGGGATACACCGGGGAGCTGTTTTTT; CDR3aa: CASRLAGYTGELFF
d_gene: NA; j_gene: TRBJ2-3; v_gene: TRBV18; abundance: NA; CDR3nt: TGTGCCAGCTCACCCCGGACCGCAACAGATACGCAGTATTTT; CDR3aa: CASSPRTATDTQYF
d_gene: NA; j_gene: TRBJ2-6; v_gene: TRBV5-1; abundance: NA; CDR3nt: TGCGCCAGCAGCGCCGGCGGCTCTGGGGCCAACGTCCTGACTTTC; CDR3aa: CASSAGGSGANVLTF
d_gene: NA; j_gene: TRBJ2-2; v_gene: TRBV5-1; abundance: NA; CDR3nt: TGCGCCAGCAGAACTGACGCGAACACCGGGGAGCTGTTTTTT; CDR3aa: CASRTDANTGELFF
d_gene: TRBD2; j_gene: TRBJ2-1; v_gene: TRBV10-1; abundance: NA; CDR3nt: TGCGCCAGCAGTGAGCCCGGGACTAGCGGGAGGAATGAGCAGTTCTTC; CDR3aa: CASSEPGTSGRNEQFF
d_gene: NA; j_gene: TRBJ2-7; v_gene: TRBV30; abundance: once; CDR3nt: TGTGCCTGGAGTGTAGGCCCATACGAGCAGTACTTC; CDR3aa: CAWSVGPYEQYF
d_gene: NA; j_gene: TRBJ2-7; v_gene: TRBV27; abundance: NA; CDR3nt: TGTGCCAGCAGTTTTAGGGGACGACCAAACTCCTACGAGCAGTACTTC; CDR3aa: CASSFRGRPNSYEQYF